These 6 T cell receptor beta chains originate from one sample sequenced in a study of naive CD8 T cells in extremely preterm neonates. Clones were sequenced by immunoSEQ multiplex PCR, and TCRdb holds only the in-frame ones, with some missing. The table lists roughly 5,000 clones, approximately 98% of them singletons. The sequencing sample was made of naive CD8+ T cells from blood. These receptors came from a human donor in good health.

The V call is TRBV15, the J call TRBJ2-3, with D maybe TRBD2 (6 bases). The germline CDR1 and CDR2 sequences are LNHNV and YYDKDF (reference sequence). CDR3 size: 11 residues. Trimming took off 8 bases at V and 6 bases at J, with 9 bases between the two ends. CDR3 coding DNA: TGTGCCACCTCGGCGGGGGATACGCAGTATTTT. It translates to CATSAGDTQYF.

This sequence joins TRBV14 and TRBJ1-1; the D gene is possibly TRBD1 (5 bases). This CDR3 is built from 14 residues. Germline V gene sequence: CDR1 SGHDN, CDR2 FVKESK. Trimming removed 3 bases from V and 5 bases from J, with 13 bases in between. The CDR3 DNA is TGTGCCAGCAGCCATCTCGAGGGGAGGACTGAAGCTTTCTTT. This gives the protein CASSHLEGRTEAFF.

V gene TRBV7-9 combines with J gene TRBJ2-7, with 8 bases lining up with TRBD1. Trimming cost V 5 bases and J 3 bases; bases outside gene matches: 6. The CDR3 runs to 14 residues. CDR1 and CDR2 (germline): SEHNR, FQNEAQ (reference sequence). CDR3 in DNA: TGTGCCAGCAGCCAGACAGGGGAACTCTACGAGCAGTACTTC. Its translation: CASSQTGELYEQYF.

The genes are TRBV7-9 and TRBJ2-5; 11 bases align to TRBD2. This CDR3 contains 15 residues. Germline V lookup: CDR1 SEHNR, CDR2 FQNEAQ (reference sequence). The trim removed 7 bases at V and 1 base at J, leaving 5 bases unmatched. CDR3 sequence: CASISGTSGQETQYF. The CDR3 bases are TGTGCCAGCATCTCGGGGACTAGCGGCCAAGAGACCCAGTACTTC.

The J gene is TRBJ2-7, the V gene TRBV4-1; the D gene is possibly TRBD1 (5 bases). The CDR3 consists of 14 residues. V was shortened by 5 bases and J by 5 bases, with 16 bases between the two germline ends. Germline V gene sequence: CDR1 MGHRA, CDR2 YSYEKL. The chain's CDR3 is CASSWGLGRDEQYF. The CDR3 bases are TGCGCCAGCAGCTGGGGCCTGGGAAGGGACGAGCAGTACTTC.

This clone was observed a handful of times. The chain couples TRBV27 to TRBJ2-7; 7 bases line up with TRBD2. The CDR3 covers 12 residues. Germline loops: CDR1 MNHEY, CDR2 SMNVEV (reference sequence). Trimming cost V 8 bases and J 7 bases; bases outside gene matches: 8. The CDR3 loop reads CASGEGQREQYF. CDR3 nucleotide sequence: TGTGCCAGCGGGGAGGGCCAAAGGGAGCAGTACTTC.